This entry lists 10 T cell receptor beta chains sequenced from one sample in a study of blood T cell repertoires in COVID-19. The table came from immunoSEQ multiplex PCR; TCRdb's copy has only in-frame clones and leaves some out. The table shows fewer than 70,000 clones, with approximately 91% occurring only once. Source material: peripheral blood. The origin of the receptors is a woman in her 70s with active COVID-19.

This chain uses TRBV5-1 with TRBJ2-2, with 11 nucleotides matching TRBD1. The CDR3 runs 14 residues. V lost 6 bases, J lost 7 bases, and 5 bases stayed unmatched. Germline CDR1 SGHRS, CDR2 YFSETQ. The CDR3 is CASIPGQGDGELFF. The CDR3 DNA reads as TGCGCCAGCATTCCGGGACAGGGGGACGGGGAGCTGTTTTTT.

The gene calls are TRBV2 and TRBJ2-7; 8 nucleotides match TRBD2. V shed 1 base, J shed 1 base, and the junction held 3 bases outside the gene matches. Germline CDR1 SNHLY, CDR2 FYNNEI. CDR3 size: 15 residues. The CDR3 here is CASSEGGTRSYEQYF. The CDR3 DNA is TGTGCCAGCAGTGAAGGGGGGACTAGATCCTACGAGCAGTACTTC.

This clone was picked up a small number of times. V gene TRBV5-1 combines with J gene TRBJ2-2, with 8 bases matching TRBD2. Trimming removed 1 base from V and 8 bases from J; junction bases left unmatched: 7. The CDR3 loop spans 15 amino acids. Looked up from germline, CDR1 is SGHRS and CDR2 is YFSETQ. CDR3 in amino acids: CASSLSAGDVGELFF. CDR3 nucleotides: TGCGCCAGCAGCTTGTCAGCGGGGGACGTTGGGGAGCTGTTTTTT.

There are a few counts of this clone. In DNA, the CDR3 is TGTGCCAGCAGCTTGGGGCGGGGGGAGCTGTTTTTT. It translates to CASSLGRGELFF. The chain combines TRBV5-4 with TRBJ2-2; D is undetermined. CDR3 length: 12 residues. Germline values: CDR1 SGHNT, CDR2 YYREEE (reference sequence). Trimming removed 0 bases from V and 8 bases from J, with 5 bases in between.

This chain links TRBV28 with TRBJ2-1, with D tentatively TRBD1 (6 bases). The CDR3 has 17 residues. Trimming stripped 5 bases from V and 2 bases from J, with 19 bases between. Germline values: CDR1 MDHEN, CDR2 SYDVKM. This CDR3 is CASSPLSGQGPYNEQFF. The CDR3 region has the DNA TGTGCCAGCAGTCCCTTAAGTGGGCAGGGGCCCTACAATGAGCAGTTCTTC.

The J gene is TRBJ1-2, the V gene TRBV10-3, with TRBD1 identical over 10 bases. Germline-derived CDR1 and CDR2 are ENHRY and SYGVKD. The CDR3 runs to 14 residues. The V and J ends lost 10 bases and 2 bases, in that order; junction bases with no gene match: 7. The CDR3, as DNA: TGTGCCAGTGGGACAGGGGTTAAAAACTATGGCTACACCTTC. Translation: CASGTGVKNYGYTF.

V and J are TRBV5-1 and TRBJ1-1, with D perhaps TRBD1 (6 bases). Germline V gene sequence: CDR1 SGHRS, CDR2 YFSETQ. The CDR3 runs to 16 residues. The germline V and J ends were trimmed by 0 bases and 1 base, with 13 bases remaining between them. The DNA for the CDR3 is TGCGCCAGCAGCTTGGATGGGGGCGCTGGGAACACTGAAGCTTTCTTT. Its translation is CASSLDGGAGNTEAFF.

V and J are TRBV28 and TRBJ2-3, with D possibly TRBD2 on 6 matching bases. The germline V and J ends were trimmed by 6 bases and 2 bases, with 15 bases remaining between them. CDR3 size: 15 residues. Germline V gene lookup returns CDR1 MDHEN and CDR2 SYDVKM. This CDR3 reads CASSPLREATDTQYF. CDR3 coding DNA: TGTGCCAGCAGCCCTCTGAGGGAGGCCACAGATACGCAGTATTTT.

The rearrangement joins TRBV9 to TRBJ2-3; D might be TRBD2 (5 bases). The CDR3 spans 14 residues. Germline V gene sequence: CDR1 SGDLS, CDR2 YYNGEE. The V end was cut by 4 bases, the J end by 2 bases, with 11 bases between. The CDR3 DNA follows: TGTGCCAGCAGCTCTGGACTCTTCACAGATACGCAGTATTTT. Encoded protein: CASSSGLFTDTQYF.

The rearrangement joins TRBV10-3 to TRBJ2-7; 7 nucleotides match TRBD1. The V segment lost 9 bases and the J segment 6 bases; nucleotides outside the gene matches: 8. This CDR3 spans 12 amino acids. Per germline, CDR1 ENHRY and CDR2 SYGVKD. The DNA for the CDR3 is TGTGCCATTTCCCAGGGGGTGGGCGAGCAGTACTTC. This codes for CAISQGVGEQYF.